This TCR beta chain was sequenced in a study of blood T cell repertoires in COVID-19. V was shortened by 0 bases and J by 4 bases, with 12 bases between the two germline ends. Germline V gene sequence: CDR1 LNHNV, CDR2 YYDKDF (reference sequence). The CDR3 loop spans 15 amino acids. Clones were sequenced by immunoSEQ multiplex PCR, and TCRdb holds only the in-frame ones, with some missing. The sample gives 100,000 to 130,000 clones, roughly four fifths of which show up once; about 3.8% is in the top ten. The receptor's source is a woman between 65 and 79 years old with acute or convalescent COVID-19. Sequencing was performed on peripheral blood. The gene calls are TRBV15 and TRBJ1-2, with D uncertain. This CDR3 reads CATSRDLKLVYGYTF. For the CDR3, the DNA is TGTGCCACCAGCAGAGATTTAAAACTGGTCTATGGCTACACCTTC.